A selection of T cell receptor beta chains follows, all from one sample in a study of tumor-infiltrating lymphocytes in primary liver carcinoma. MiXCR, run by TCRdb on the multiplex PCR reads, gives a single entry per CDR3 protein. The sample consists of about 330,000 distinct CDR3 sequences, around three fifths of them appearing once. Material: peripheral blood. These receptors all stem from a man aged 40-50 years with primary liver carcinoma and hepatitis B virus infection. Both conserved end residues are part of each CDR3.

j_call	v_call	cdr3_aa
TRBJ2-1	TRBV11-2	CASSLDGSEYNEKFF
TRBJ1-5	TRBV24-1	CDTSVGNNQPQHF
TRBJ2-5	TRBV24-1	CATSGGKASGSAETQYF
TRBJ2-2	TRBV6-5	CTSSYGTVGVGGSGELFF
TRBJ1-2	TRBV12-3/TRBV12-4	CASSLARRNYGYTF
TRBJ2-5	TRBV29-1	CSGKDGGYQETQYF
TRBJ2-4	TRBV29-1	CSPRLSAGEDVQYF
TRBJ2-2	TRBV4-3	CASSQESAANTGELFF
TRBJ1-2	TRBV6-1	CASSEYRSPFIGYTF
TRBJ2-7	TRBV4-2	CASSQPGYEHYF
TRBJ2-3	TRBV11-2	CASSLSDSITVTQYF
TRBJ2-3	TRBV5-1	CASSLEAGDTQYF
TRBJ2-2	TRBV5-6	CASNWGTGITGELFF
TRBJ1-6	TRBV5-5	CASSLYGVVRDNSPLHF
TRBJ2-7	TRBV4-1	CASSQETREVYEQYF
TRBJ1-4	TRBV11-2	CANSVGFATNEKLFF
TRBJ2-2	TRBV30	CAWSVAGGTGELFF
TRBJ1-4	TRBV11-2	CASSSGTYRNEKLFF
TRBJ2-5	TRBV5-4	CTSSLGRGNSETQYF
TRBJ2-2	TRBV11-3	CASSLRLAAGELFF
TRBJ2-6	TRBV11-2	CAISLITGVGAKVLTF
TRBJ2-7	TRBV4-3	CARSQDSIHEQYF
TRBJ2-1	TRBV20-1	CSAPTVVGATHNEQFF
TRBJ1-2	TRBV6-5	CASRRGGVISYTF
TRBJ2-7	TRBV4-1	CATSPNTTGIPYEQYF
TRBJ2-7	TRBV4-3	CASIQEGDSYEQYF
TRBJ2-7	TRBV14	CASSQADYEQYF
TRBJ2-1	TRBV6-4	CTSSEGGGSFYNEQFF
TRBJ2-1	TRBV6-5	CASRLGQESYNEQFF
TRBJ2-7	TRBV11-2	CASSLNRGGYYEQYF
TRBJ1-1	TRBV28	CASSFFRGRGNTEAFF
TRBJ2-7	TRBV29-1	CSVGGYREDEQYF
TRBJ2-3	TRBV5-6	CASNRDAATDTQYF
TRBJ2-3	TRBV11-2	CAGSWTSERRDTQYF
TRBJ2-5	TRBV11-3	CASSSTPFQETQYF
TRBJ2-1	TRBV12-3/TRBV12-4	CASSDDRNEQFF
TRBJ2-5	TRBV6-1	CASSGVEETQYF
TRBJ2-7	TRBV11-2	CASSLVGPSYQQYF
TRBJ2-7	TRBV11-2	CACSLGGTDEEQYF
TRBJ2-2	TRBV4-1	CASSLEMSAGELFF
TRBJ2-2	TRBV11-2	CADGTGGSTVELFF
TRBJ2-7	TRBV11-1	CVSSSPPAYEQYF
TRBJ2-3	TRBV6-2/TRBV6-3	CASRVQDLTDTQYF
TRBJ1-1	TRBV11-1	CASRPGPPNTEAFF
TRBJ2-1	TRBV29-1	CSVECASAAQSF
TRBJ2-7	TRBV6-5	CASTDRNSYEQYF
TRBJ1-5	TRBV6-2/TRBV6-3	CASTIDSYSNQPQHF
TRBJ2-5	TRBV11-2	CASSSRTRVVTQYF
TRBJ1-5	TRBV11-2	CASSLCASHNNQPQHF
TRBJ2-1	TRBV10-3	CAMSERGGGRSSYNEQFF
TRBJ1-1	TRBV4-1	CASSQGVQGVTEAFF
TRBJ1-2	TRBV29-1	CSAEKPGCYGYTF
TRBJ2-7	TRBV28	CASGGRARNEQYF